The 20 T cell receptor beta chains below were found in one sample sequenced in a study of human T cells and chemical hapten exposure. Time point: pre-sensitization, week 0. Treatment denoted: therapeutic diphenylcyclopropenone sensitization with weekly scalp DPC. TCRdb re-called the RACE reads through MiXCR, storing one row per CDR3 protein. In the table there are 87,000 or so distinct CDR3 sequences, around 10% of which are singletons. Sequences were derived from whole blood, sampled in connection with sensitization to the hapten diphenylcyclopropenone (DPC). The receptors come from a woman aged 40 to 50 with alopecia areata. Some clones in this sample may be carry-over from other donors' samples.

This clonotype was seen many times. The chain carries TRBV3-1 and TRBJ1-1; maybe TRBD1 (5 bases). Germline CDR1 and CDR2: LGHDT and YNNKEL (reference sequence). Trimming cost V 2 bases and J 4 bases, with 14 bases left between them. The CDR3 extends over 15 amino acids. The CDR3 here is CASSQRGGRVTEAFF. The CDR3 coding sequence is TGTGCCAGCAGCCAACGGGGGGGAAGGGTCACTGAAGCTTTCTTT. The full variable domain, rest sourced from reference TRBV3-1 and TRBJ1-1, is DTAVSQTPKYLVTQMGNDKSIKCEQNLGHDTMYWYKQDSKKFLKIMFSYNNKELIINETVPNRFSPKSPDKAHLNLHINSLELGDSAVYFCASSQRGGRVTEAFFGQGTRLTVV.

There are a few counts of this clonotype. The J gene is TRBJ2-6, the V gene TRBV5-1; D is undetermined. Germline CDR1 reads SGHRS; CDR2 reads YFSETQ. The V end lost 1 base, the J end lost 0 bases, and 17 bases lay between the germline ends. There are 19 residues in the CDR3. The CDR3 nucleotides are TGCGCCAGCAGCTTGCGGCCAGACCGACCCGACTCTGGGGCCAACGTCCTGACTTTC. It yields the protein CASSLRPDRPDSGANVLTF. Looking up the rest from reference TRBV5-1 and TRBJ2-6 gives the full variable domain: KAGVTQTPRYLIKTRGQQVTLSCSPISGHRSVSWYQQTPGQGLQFLFEYFSETQRNKGNFPGRFSGRQFSNSRSEMNVSTLELGDSALYLCASSLRPDRPDSGANVLTFGAGSRLTVL.

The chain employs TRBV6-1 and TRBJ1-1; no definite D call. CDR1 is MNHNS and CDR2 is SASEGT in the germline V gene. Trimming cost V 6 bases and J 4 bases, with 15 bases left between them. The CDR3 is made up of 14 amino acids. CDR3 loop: CASRRDNQATEAFF. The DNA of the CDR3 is TGTGCCAGCAGGAGAGACAATCAGGCCACTGAAGCTTTCTTT.

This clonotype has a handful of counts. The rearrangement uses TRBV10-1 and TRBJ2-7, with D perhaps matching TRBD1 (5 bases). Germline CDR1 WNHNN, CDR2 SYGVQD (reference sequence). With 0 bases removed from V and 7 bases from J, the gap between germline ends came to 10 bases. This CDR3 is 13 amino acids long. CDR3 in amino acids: CASSESGQLEQYF. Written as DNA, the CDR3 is TGCGCCAGCAGTGAGTCGGGGCAGTTGGAGCAGTACTTC.

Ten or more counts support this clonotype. The CDR3 spells CSVEVQPGSPLHF. CDR3 coding DNA: TGCAGCGTTGAAGTCCAGCCTGGGTCACCCCTCCACTTT. V is TRBV29-1 and J is TRBJ1-6; D not certain. Between the trimmed V and J ends, which lost 1 base and 10 bases, there was a span of 11 bases. The CDR3 has 13 amino acids. Germline V CDR1 and CDR2: SQVTM, ANQGSEA.

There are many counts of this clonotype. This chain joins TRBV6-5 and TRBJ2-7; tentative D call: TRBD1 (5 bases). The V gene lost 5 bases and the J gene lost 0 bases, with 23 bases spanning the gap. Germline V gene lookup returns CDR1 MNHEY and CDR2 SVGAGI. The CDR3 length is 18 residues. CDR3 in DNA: TGTGCCAGCAGTACCTACACACAGGCCCGTCGTAGCTCCTACGAGCAGTACTTC. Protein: CASSTYTQARRSSYEQYF.

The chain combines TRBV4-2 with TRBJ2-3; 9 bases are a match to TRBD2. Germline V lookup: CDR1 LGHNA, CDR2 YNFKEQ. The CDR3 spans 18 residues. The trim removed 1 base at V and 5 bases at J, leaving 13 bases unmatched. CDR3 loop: CASSQAGASGGRIDTQYF. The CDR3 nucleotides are TGTGCCAGCAGCCAAGCAGGCGCGAGCGGGGGGCGGATAGATACGCAGTATTTT.

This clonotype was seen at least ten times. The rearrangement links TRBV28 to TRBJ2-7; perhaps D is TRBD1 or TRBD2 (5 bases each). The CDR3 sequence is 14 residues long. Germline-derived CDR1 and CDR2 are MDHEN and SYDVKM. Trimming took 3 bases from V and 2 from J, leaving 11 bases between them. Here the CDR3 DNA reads TGTGCCAGCAGTTTTGGGGGTCTGACCTACGAGCAGTACTTC. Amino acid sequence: CASSFGGLTYEQYF.

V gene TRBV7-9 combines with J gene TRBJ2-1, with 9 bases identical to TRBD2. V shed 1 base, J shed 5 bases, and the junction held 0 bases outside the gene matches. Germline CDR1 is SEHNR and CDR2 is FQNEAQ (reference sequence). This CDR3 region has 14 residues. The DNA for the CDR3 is TGTGCCAGCAGCTTAGTAGCGGGGGACAATGAGCAGTTCTTC. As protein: CASSLVAGDNEQFF.

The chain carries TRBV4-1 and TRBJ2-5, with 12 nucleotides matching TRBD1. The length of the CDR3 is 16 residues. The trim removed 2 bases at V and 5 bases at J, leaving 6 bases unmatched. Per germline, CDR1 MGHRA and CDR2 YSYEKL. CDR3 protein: CASSQKGQGALETQYF. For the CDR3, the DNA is TGCGCCAGCAGCCAAAAGGGACAGGGGGCTTTGGAGACCCAGTACTTC.

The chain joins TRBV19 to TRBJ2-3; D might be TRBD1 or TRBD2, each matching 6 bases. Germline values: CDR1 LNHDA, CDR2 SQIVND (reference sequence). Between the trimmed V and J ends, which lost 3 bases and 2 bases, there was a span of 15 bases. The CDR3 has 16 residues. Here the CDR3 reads CASSIPGGYSTDTQYF. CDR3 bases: TGTGCCAGTAGTATCCCCGGGGGCTACTCCACAGATACGCAGTATTTT.

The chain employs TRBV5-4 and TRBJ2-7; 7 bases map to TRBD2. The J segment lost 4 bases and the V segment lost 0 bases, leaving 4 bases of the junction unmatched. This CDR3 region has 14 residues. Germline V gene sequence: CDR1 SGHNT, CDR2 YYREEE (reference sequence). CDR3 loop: CASSLEREDYEQYF. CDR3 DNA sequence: TGTGCCAGCAGCTTGGAACGGGAGGATTACGAGCAGTACTTC. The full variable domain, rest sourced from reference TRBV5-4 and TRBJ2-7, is ETGVTQSPTHLIKTRGQQVTLRCSSQSGHNTVSWYQQALGQGPQFIFQYYREEENGRGNFPPRFSGLQFPNYSSELNVNALELDDSALYLCASSLEREDYEQYFGPGTRLTVT.

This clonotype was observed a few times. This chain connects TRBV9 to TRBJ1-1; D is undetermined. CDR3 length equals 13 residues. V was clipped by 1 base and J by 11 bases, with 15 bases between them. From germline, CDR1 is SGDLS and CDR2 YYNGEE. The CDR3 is CASSVRREGAAFF. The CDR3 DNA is TGTGCCAGCAGCGTAAGGAGGGAAGGAGCGGCTTTCTTT.

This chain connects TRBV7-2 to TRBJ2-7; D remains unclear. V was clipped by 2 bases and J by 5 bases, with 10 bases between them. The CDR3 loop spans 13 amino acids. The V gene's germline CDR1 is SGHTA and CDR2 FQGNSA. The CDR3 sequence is CASSLLSVHEQYF. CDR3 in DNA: TGTGCCAGCAGCTTACTTTCAGTCCACGAGCAGTACTTC. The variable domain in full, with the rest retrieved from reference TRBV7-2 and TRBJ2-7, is GAGVSQSPSNKVTEKGKDVELRCDPISGHTALYWYRQSLGQGLEFLIYFQGNSAPDKSGLPSDRFSAERTGGSVSTLTIQRTQQEDSAVYLCASSLLSVHEQYFGPGTRLTVT.

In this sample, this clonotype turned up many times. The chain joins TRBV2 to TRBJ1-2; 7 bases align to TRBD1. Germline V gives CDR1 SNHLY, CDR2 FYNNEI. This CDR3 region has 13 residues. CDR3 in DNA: TGTGCTCCCCCGGTCGGGGACAGTGGAGGCTACACCTTC. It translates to CAPPVGDSGGYTF.

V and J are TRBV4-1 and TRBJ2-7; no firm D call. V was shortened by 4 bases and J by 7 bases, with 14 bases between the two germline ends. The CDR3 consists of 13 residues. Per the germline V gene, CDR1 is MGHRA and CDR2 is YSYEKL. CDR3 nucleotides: TGCGCCAGCAGCCCCGGACGGACGGAGGAGCAGTACTTC. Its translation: CASSPGRTEEQYF.

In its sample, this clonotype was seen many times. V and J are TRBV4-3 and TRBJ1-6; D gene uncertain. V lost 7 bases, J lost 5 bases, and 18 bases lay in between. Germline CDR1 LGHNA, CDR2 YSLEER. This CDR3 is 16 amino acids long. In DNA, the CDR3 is TGCGCCAGCACCCTTGATGCGGGCAGAAATAATTCACCCCTCCACTTT. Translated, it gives CASTLDAGRNNSPLHF.

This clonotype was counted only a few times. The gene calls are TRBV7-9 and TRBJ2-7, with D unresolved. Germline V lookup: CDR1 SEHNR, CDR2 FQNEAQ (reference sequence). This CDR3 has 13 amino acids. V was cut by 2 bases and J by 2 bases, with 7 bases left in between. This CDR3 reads CASSLFETYEQYF. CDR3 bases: TGTGCCAGCAGCTTATTCGAGACCTACGAGCAGTACTTC.

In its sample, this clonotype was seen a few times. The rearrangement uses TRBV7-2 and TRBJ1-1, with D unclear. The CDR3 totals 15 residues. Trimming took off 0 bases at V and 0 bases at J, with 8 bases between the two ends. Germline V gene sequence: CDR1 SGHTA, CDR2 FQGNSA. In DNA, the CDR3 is TGTGCCAGCAGCTTAGCACAGACATTGAACACTGAAGCTTTCTTT. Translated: CASSLAQTLNTEAFF.

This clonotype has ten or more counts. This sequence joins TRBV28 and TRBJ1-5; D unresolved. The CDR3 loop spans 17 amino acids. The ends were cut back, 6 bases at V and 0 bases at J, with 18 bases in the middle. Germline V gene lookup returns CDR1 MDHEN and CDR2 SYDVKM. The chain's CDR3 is CASRSIKGFYSNQPQHF. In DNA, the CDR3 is TGTGCCAGCAGATCGATAAAGGGATTTTATAGCAATCAGCCCCAGCATTTT. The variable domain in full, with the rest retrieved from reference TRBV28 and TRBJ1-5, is DVKVTQSSRYLVKRTGEKVFLECVQDMDHENMFWYRQDPGLGLRLIYFSYDVKMKEKGDIPEGYSVSREKKERFSLILESASTNQTSMYLCASRSIKGFYSNQPQHFGDGTRLSIL.